The clone carrying this T cell receptor beta chain was observed once. The CDR3 length is 16 residues. From germline, CDR1 is MNHEY and CDR2 SVGEGT. Trimming stripped 5 bases from V and 2 bases from J, with 19 bases between. Profiling relied on immunoSEQ multiplex PCR, and the TCRdb table lists in-frame clones only, not all of them. Of more than 80,000 clones in the sample, 88% were seen once. The sample originates from a study of T cell responses to AZD1222 COVID-19 vaccine. Study-level information: Pooling was applied to second doses at about 4 or about 12 weeks.

The chain recombines TRBV6-2 or TRBV6-3 with TRBJ2-7, with D possibly being TRBD2 (6 bases). This receptor was identified in an adult in good health. The sample was peripheral blood, taken on day 0 of AZD1222 vaccination. The CDR3 here is CASSHLWRGGTYEQYF. The CDR3 nucleotides read TGTGCCAGCAGTCACCTTTGGAGGGGAGGAACCTACGAGCAGTACTTC.